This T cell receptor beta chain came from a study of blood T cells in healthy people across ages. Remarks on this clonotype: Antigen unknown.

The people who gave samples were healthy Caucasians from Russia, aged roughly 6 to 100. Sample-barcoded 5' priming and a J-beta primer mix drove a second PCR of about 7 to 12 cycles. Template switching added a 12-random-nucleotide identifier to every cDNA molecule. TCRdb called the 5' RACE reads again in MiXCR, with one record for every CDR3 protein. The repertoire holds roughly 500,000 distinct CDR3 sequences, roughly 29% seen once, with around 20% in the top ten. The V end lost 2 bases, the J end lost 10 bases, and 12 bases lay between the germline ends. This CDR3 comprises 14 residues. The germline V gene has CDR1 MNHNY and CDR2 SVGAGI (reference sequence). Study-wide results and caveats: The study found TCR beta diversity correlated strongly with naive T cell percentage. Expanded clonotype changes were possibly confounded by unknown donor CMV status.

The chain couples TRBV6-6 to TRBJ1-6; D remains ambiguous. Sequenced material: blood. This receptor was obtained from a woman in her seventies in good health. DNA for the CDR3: TGTGCCAGCAGTTACGGACCAGTTGAGTCACCCCTCCACTTT. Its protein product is CASSYGPVESPLHF.